This TCR beta chain was identified during a study of blood T cell repertoires in COVID-19. For the study at large: Material from acute and convalescent COVID-19 was sourced from the United States, Italy and Spain. PBMCs, B-cell-depleted T cells, or T cells were the source of the cDNA or gDNA that made up the material.

This CDR3 spans 16 amino acids. The V gene end was trimmed by 6 bases and the J gene end by 6 bases; junction bases not matched to a gene: 15. CDR1 and CDR2 (germline): SEHNR, FQNEAQ (reference sequence). Methods used by the authors: Using reference gene primer amplification, nucleated cell counts were estimated. Profiling relied on immunoSEQ multiplex PCR, and the TCRdb table lists in-frame clones only, not all of them. V and J calls and clone size come straight from that table; D and trimming were deduced from the DNA. The table has 250,000 to 350,000 clones, about 82% seen once. The origin of this receptor is a woman aged 45 to 65 with acute or convalescent COVID-19. V gene TRBV7-9 combines with J gene TRBJ1-1, with TRBD1 matching over 8 bases. Sequenced input: peripheral blood. CDR3 loop: CASRTSPDRVLPEAFF. The CDR3 coding sequence is TGTGCCAGCAGAACCTCTCCGGACAGGGTCCTCCCTGAAGCTTTCTTT.